A single sample is the source of the 6 T cell receptor beta chains below, sequenced in a study of T-cell reconstitution after alpha-beta-depleted transplantation in children (dated by TCRdb to 2016 to 2018). Interpreted using the paper, the treatment or condition label stands for: allogeneic hematopoietic cell transplantation with graft depleted of TCRalphabeta T cells and CD19 B cells. Preparation of the library involved PCR. These reads were obtained on an Illumina HiSeq 2500. To normalize quantification of the TCRbeta repertoire, the TCR libraries were built with molecular barcoding that relied on unique molecular identifiers. The raw public data were reprocessed by TCRdb itself: fastp quality trimming at Q25, MiXCR clonotype calling, in-frame beta chains only. When rows share a CDR3 protein, they turn into one entry using the most common DNA and genes. In all, the sample holds about a million distinct CDR3 sequences, and 25% to 35% of those were seen once. Approximately 30% of the sample goes to the ten largest clones.

Specimen: PBMCs, mostly from graft donor cells, collected 360 days after TCRalphabeta/CD19-depleted stem cell transplant. The source is a boy younger than two who had a stem cell transplant for SCID, so the T cells may come from the graft donor.

Concerning this clonotype itself: The junction shows a germline mismatch at one end, possibly a read error. The genes are TRBV7-9 and TRBJ2-5, with 8 bases matching TRBD2. The germline V gene encodes CDR1 SEHNR and CDR2 FQNEAQ (reference sequence). CDR3 length equals 16 residues. DNA of the CDR3: TGTGCCAGCAGCCCCCTCCCGGGACTAGAGAAAGAGACCCAGTCCTTC. Translation gives CASSPLPGLEKETQSF. The variable domain in full, completed from reference TRBV7-9 and TRBJ2-5, reads DTGVSQNPRHKITKRGQNVTFRCDPISEHNRLYWYRQTLGQGPEFLTYFQNEAQLEKSRLLSDRFSAERPKGSFSTLEIQRTEQGDSAMYLCASSPLPGLEKETQSFGPGTRLLVL.

This clonotype was recorded a few times. The chain is built from TRBV27 and TRBJ1-6; no firm D call. This CDR3 is built from 13 residues. Germline V gene sequence: CDR1 MNHEY, CDR2 SMNVEV (reference sequence). The ends were cut back, 5 bases at V and 1 base at J, with 3 bases in the middle. The CDR3 nucleotides read TGTGCCAGCAGTGGGTCCTATAATTCACCCCTCCACTTT. Its translation is CASSGSYNSPLHF.

The rearrangement joins TRBV5-5 to TRBJ2-1; D ambiguous. V was cut by 2 bases and J by 9 bases, with 9 bases left in between. Germline lookup yields CDR1 SGHKS and CDR2 YYEKEE (reference sequence). The CDR3 runs 12 residues. The CDR3 nucleotides are TGTGCCAGCAGCTTTGACTTTCGTGAGCAGTTCTTC. The encoded protein is CASSFDFREQFF.

V gene TRBV7-9 combines with J gene TRBJ1-1; D ambiguous. V lost 6 bases and J 1 base, leaving 12 bases between the germline ends. CDR1 and CDR2 from the germline V gene are SEHNR and FQNEAQ (reference sequence). The CDR3 covers 14 residues. The CDR3 DNA is TGTGCCAGCAGGCTAAGTGCTCCGAACACTGAAGCTTTCTTT. Translated, it gives CASRLSAPNTEAFF.

The CDR3 DNA reads TGTGCCATCAGCAAAGAAACAGGACCTACCATTGAAGCTTTCTTT. This codes for CAISKETGPTIEAFF. The rearrangement links TRBV10-3 to TRBJ1-1, with D possibly TRBD1 on 5 matching bases. The V end lost 6 bases, the J end lost 7 bases, and 21 bases lay between the germline ends. The CDR3 is 15 residues long. CDR1 is ENHRY and CDR2 is SYGVKD in the germline V gene.

The chain has TRBV10-3 and TRBJ1-4, with D uncertain. V dropped 3 bases and J dropped 4 bases, with 9 bases sitting between them. CDR3 length equals 14 residues. In germline, CDR1 is ENHRY, CDR2 SYGVKD. Here the CDR3 DNA reads TGTGCCATCAGTGATCCCAGACATAATGAAAAACTGTTTTTT. Protein: CAISDPRHNEKLFF.